Shown below are 16 T cell receptor beta chains from a single sample sequenced in a study of blood T cell repertoires in COVID-19. Assay used: immunoSEQ multiplex PCR; TCRdb lists only in-frame clones, some missing. The repertoire holds about 220,000 clones, with around 82% as singletons. Sequencing used peripheral blood. These TCRs come from a woman aged 55-75 years with acute or convalescent COVID-19.

CDR3: CATSDPTGVRFFF. In DNA form, the CDR3 reads TGTGCCACCAGTGACCCGACGGGAGTGAGGTTTTTCTTC. This chain uses TRBV24-1 with TRBJ2-1; tentatively, D is TRBD2 (6 bases). CDR3 size: 13 residues. The V end lost 4 bases, the J end lost 16 bases, and 19 bases lay between the germline ends. The germline CDR1 and CDR2 sequences are KGHDR and SFDVKD.

V and J are TRBV7-2 and TRBJ1-6; D possibly corresponds to TRBD1 (6 bases). CDR3 length: 17 amino acids. Trimming shortened V by 1 base and J by 6 bases, and 16 bases separated the two germline ends. The germline gives CDR1 SGHTA, CDR2 FQGNSA. The CDR3 reads CASSLELGAVGNSPLHF. The CDR3 DNA reads as TGTGCCAGCAGCTTAGAGTTGGGGGCCGTGGGTAATTCACCCCTCCACTTT.

A few counts support this clone. This rearrangement joins TRBV19 to TRBJ1-2, with 7 bases matching TRBD1. Germline CDR1 reads LNHDA; CDR2 reads SQIVND (reference sequence). The V and J ends lost 2 bases and 4 bases, in that order; junction bases with no gene match: 10. This CDR3 is 16 amino acids long. The CDR3 coding sequence is TGTGCCAGTAGTATATTAGGGGGCGAAGCGGTCTATGGCTACACCTTC. It encodes CASSILGGEAVYGYTF.

This clone was observed once. This chain joins TRBV27 and TRBJ1-2, with D possibly matching TRBD1 (6 bases). CDR1 is MNHEY, CDR2 SMNVEV, per germline (reference sequence). Trimming pared 2 bases from V and 7 bases from J, leaving 17 bases between. The CDR3 runs 15 residues. The CDR3 sequence: CASSLNRGASGGYTF. CDR3 DNA sequence: TGTGCCAGCAGTTTAAATCGGGGGGCGTCGGGTGGCTACACCTTC.

In its sample, this clone was seen a few times. This chain uses TRBV7-2 with TRBJ2-5; D is perhaps TRBD1 (5 bases). Germline V CDR1 and CDR2: SGHTA, FQGNSA. Trimming shortened V by 2 bases and J by 5 bases, and 9 bases separated the two germline ends. The CDR3 loop spans 13 amino acids. The CDR3 nucleotides are TGTGCCAGCAGCTTACCAGGGTTTGAGACCCAGTACTTC. This sequence encodes CASSLPGFETQYF. The entire variable domain, with the rest obtained from reference TRBV7-2 and TRBJ2-5, is as follows: GAGVSQSPSNKVTEKGKDVELRCDPISGHTALYWYRQSLGQGLEFLIYFQGNSAPDKSGLPSDRFSAERTGGSVSTLTIQRTQQEDSAVYLCASSLPGFETQYFGPGTRLLVL.

The sample holds a few counts of this clone. The chain employs TRBV7-6 and TRBJ2-1; D is undetermined. V lost 6 bases, J lost 5 bases, and 11 bases lay in between. The V gene's germline CDR1 is SGHVS and CDR2 FNYEAQ. The CDR3 has 13 residues. The CDR3 loop is CASRLTENNEQFF. The DNA of the CDR3 is TGTGCCAGCAGGTTAACAGAGAACAATGAGCAGTTCTTC.

The chain links TRBV7-2 to TRBJ2-5, with a tentative D call TRBD1 (5 bases). The CDR3 totals 14 residues. Germline CDR1 reads SGHTA; CDR2 reads FQGNSA. V was pared by 5 bases and J by 3 bases, with 13 bases between. CDR3 sequence reads: CASSKGGREETQYF. The CDR3 DNA follows: TGTGCCAGCAGCAAAGGCGGCAGGGAAGAGACCCAGTACTTC.

The chain has TRBV19 and TRBJ1-5; unclear D gene. The CDR3 contains 14 residues. V lost 3 bases and J 4 bases, leaving 10 bases between the germline ends. CDR1 and CDR2 (germline): LNHDA, SQIVND (reference sequence). CDR3 DNA: TGTGCCAGTAGTATCGTGGTACAAAATCAGCCCCAGCATTTT. Protein product: CASSIVVQNQPQHF.

This clone has only a few counts. This chain uses TRBV9 with TRBJ1-2; 11 nucleotides align to TRBD1. Germline trimming cut 1 base from V and 7 bases from J; bases unmatched to any gene: 12. CDR3 length: 17 residues. Germline V gene sequence: CDR1 SGDLS, CDR2 YYNGEE. The CDR3 region is CASSVQDRGPFFGGYTF. In DNA, the CDR3 is TGTGCCAGCAGCGTACAGGACAGGGGGCCATTTTTCGGTGGCTACACCTTC.

This chain links TRBV4-3 with TRBJ2-2, with TRBD1 matching over 7 bases. This CDR3 region has 15 residues. The V segment lost 4 bases and the J segment 3 bases; nucleotides outside the gene matches: 5. Germline CDR1 is LGHNA and CDR2 is YSLEER. CDR3 in amino acids: CASSRTGVYTGELFF. Here the CDR3 DNA reads TGCGCCAGCAGCCGAACAGGGGTCTACACCGGGGAGCTGTTTTTT.

The chain couples TRBV5-1 to TRBJ1-2; D not certain. The CDR3 is made up of 12 amino acids. Trimming left V 0 bases short and J 8 bases short, with 8 bases between. Germline V gene lookup returns CDR1 SGHRS and CDR2 YFSETQ. The CDR3 DNA reads as TGCGCCAGCAGCTTGGAAGCAGGCGGCTACACCTTC. Translated, it gives CASSLEAGGYTF.

The V and J genes are TRBV5-1 and TRBJ1-1; D possibly corresponds to TRBD1 (6 bases). The V gene lost 0 bases and the J gene lost 0 bases, with 9 bases spanning the gap. Germline V CDR1 and CDR2: SGHRS, YFSETQ. The CDR3 loop spans 15 amino acids. The CDR3 spells CASSLGTVMNTEAFF. The CDR3 nucleotides read TGCGCCAGCAGCTTGGGGACAGTCATGAACACTGAAGCTTTCTTT.

This clone was observed once. V is TRBV7-6 and J is TRBJ2-7; 7 bases line up with TRBD2. Trimming removed 0 bases from V and 4 bases from J; junction bases left unmatched: 18. This CDR3 region has 19 residues. CDR1 SGHVS and CDR2 FNYEAQ come from the germline V gene. CDR3 in DNA: TGTGCCAGCAGCTTAGCAAAGCCTAGCGGTTCGGTTTCCGCTTACGAGCAGTACTTC. It is translated as CASSLAKPSGSVSAYEQYF.

The chain joins TRBV5-1 to TRBJ2-1, with 10 bases that match TRBD1. This CDR3 has 16 residues. Per the germline V gene, CDR1 is SGHRS and CDR2 is YFSETQ. V trimming: 4 bases; J trimming: 7 bases; junction bases outside the gene matches: 11. The CDR3 reads CASSPGDRGKRNEQFF. CDR3 sequence (DNA): TGCGCCAGCAGCCCGGGGGACAGGGGAAAAAGGAATGAGCAGTTCTTC.

The rearrangement links TRBV4-1 to TRBJ1-4; TRBD1 is a possible D gene (6 bases). In germline, CDR1 is MGHRA, CDR2 YSYEKL. Trimming stripped 2 bases from V and 4 bases from J, with 14 bases between. This CDR3 contains 16 residues. The CDR3 region has the DNA TGCGCCAGCAGCCAACGCCAAACAGGGTTTAATGAAAAACTGTTTTTT. This sequence encodes CASSQRQTGFNEKLFF.

This chain uses TRBV5-1 with TRBJ2-1; possibly TRBD2 for D (5 bases). The ends were cut back, 7 bases at V and 9 bases at J, with 14 bases in the middle. This CDR3 is 12 amino acids long. Germline assignment: CDR1 SGHRS and CDR2 YFSETQ. This CDR3 reads CASGSYAGEQFF. The CDR3 DNA reads as TGCGCCAGCGGTAGCTACGCGGGTGAGCAGTTCTTC.